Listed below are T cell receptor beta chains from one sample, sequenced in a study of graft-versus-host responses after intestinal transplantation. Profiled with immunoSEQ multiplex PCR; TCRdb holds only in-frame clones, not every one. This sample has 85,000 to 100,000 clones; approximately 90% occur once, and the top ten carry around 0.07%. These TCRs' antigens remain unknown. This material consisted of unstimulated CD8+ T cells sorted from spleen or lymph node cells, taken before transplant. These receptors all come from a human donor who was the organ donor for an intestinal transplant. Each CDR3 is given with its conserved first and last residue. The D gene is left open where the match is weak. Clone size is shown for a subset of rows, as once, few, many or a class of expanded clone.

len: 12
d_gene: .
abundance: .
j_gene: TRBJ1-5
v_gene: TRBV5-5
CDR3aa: CASSLFRQGGRF
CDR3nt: TGTGCCAGCAGCTTGTTTCGCCAGGGAGGTCGTTTT

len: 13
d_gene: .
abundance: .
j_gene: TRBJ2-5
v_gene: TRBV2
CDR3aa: CASSDSYQETQYF
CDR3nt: TGTGCCAGCAGTGATTCGTATCAAGAGACCCAGTACTTC

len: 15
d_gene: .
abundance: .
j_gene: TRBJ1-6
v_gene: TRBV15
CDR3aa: CATSRGQSYNSPLHF
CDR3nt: TGTGCCACCAGCAGGGGCCAGTCTTATAATTCACCCCTCCACTTT

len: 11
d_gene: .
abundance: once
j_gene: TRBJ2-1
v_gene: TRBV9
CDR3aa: CASSVSNEQFF
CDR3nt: TGTGCCAGCAGCGTTAGCAATGAGCAGTTCTTC

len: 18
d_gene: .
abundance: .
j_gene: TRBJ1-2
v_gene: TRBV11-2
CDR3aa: CASSYSETVTTFNYGYTF
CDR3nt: TGTGCCAGCAGCTACAGTGAGACAGTAACCACTTTCAACTATGGCTACACCTTC

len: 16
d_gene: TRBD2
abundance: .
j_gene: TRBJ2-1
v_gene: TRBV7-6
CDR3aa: CASSLGVGLAGVGQFF
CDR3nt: TGTGCCAGCAGCTTAGGGGTGGGACTAGCGGGAGTCGGGCAGTTCTTC

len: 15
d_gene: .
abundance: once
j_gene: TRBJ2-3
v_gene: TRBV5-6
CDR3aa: CASSLSSGRTDTQYF
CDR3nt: TGTGCCAGCAGCTTGAGTAGCGGCCGCACAGATACGCAGTATTTT

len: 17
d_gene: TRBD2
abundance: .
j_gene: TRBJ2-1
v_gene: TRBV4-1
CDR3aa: CASSQDGPAGMSNEQFF
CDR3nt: TGCGCCAGCAGCCAAGATGGTCCAGCGGGAATGTCCAATGAGCAGTTCTTC

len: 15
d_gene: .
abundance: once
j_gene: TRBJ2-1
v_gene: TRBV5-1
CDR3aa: CASSPDSTLYNEQFF
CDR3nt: TGCGCCAGCAGCCCGGACAGTACCCTTTATAATGAGCAGTTCTTC

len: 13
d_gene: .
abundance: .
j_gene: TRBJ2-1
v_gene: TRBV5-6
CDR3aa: CASLNLPYNEQFF
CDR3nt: TGTGCCAGCCTAAACCTCCCCTACAATGAGCAGTTCTTC

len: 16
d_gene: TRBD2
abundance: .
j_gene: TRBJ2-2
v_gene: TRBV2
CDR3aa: CASSDWLAGVAGELFF
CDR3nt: TGTGCCAGCAGTGATTGGCTAGCGGGAGTGGCCGGGGAGCTGTTTTTT

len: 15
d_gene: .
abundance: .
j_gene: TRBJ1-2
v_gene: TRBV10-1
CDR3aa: CAGAWFSGQCHGYTF
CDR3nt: TGCGCCGGGGCCTGGTTTTCGGGCCAATGCCACGGCTACACCTTC

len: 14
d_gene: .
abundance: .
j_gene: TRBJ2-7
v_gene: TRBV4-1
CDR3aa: CASSQDLGFYEQYF
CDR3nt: TGCGCCAGCAGCCAAGATCTCGGGTTCTACGAGCAGTACTTC

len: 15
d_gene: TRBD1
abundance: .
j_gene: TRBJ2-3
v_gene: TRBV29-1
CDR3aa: CSVPPGQGDADTQYF
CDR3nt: TGCAGCGTGCCCCCGGGACAGGGGGACGCAGATACGCAGTATTTT

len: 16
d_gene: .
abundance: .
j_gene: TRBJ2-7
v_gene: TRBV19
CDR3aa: CASSPLGGFNRYEQYF
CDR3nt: TGTGCCAGTAGTCCCCTTGGCGGTTTTAACCGCTACGAGCAGTACTTC

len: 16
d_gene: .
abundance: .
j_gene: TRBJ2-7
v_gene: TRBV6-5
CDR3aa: CASSYSSSFYPLEQYF
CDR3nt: TGTGCCAGCAGTTACTCGTCCTCTTTTTATCCCCTCGAGCAGTACTTC

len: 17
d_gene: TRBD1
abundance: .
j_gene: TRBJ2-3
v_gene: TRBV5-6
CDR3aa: CASSPLAGQGDTDTQYF
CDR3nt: TGTGCCAGCAGCCCACTCGCAGGACAGGGAGACACAGATACGCAGTATTTT

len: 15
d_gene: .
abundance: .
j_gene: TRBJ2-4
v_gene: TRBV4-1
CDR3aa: CASSHIGPVKNIQYF
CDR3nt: TGCGCCAGCAGCCATATTGGGCCTGTCAAAAACATTCAGTACTTC

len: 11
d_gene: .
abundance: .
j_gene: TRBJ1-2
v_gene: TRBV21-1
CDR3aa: CASRSRRGYTF
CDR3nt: TGTGCCAGCCGCTCGCGCCGTGGCTACACCTTC

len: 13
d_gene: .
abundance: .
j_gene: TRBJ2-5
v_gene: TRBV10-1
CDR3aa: CASSESPRETQYF
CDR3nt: TGCGCCAGCAGTGAAAGCCCGAGGGAGACCCAGTACTTC

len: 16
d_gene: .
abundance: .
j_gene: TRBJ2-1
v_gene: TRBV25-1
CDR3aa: CASSEWQGSSYNEQFF
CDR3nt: TGTGCCAGCAGTGAATGGCAGGGGAGCTCCTACAATGAGCAGTTCTTC

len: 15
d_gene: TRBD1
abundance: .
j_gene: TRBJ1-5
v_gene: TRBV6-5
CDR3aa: CASSLTQGASQPQHF
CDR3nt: TGTGCCAGCAGTCTGACACAGGGGGCGAGTCAGCCCCAGCATTTT

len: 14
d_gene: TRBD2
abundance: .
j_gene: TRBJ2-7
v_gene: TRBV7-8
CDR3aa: CASSMGLADYEQYF
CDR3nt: TGTGCCAGCAGCATGGGACTAGCGGACTACGAGCAGTACTTC

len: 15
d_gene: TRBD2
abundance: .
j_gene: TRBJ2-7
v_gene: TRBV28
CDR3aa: CASRLGTSDSYEQYF
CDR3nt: TGTGCCAGCAGGTTGGGCACTAGCGACTCCTACGAGCAGTACTTC